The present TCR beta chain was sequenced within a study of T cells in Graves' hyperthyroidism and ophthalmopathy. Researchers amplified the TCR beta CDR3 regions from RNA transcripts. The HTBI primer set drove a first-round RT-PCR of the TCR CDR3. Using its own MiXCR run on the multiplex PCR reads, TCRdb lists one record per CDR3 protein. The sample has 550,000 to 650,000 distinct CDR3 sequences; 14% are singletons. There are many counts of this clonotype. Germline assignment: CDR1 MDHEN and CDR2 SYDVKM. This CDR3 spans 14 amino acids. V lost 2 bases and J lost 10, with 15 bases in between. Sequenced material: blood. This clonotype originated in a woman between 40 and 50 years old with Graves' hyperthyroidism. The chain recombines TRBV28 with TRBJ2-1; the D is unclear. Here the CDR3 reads CASSLDKSAREQFF. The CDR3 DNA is TGTGCCAGCAGTTTAGATAAATCAGCTCGCGAGCAGTTCTTC.